Following are 27 T cell receptor beta chains from one sample sequenced in a study of blood T cells in healthy people across ages. The authors ran a second PCR of roughly 6 to 12 cycles using a sample-barcoded 5' primer and a J-beta primer mix. TCRdb reprocessed the 5' RACE reads via MiXCR and lists one record per CDR3 protein. The table records 1 million or so distinct CDR3 sequences, around 25% of them present only once. This sample was also put to use in a study of T cells of mothers and their children.

The source material was blood. The receptors stem from a girl aged 2-10 years in good health.

J is TRBJ2-6 and V is TRBV9, with D perhaps matching TRBD1 or TRBD2 (6 bases each). V was clipped by 0 bases and J by 0 bases, with 16 bases between them. Germline V lookup: CDR1 SGDLS, CDR2 YYNGEE. The CDR3 is 19 amino acids. CDR3 amino acids: CASSVAKGGTSSGANVLTF. In DNA form, the CDR3 reads TGTGCCAGCAGCGTAGCAAAGGGGGGAACATCCTCTGGGGCCAACGTCCTGACTTTC.

The V gene is TRBV28, the J gene TRBJ2-3; D gene unclear. The germline CDR1 and CDR2 sequences are MDHEN and SYDVKM. The CDR3 is made up of 11 amino acids. V was cut by 4 bases and J by 7 bases, with 6 bases left in between. The CDR3 loop reads CASSSNNTQYF. CDR3 in DNA: TGTGCCAGCAGTTCAAATAATACGCAGTATTTT.

The rearrangement links TRBV20-1 to TRBJ2-5; 7 bases are shared with TRBD1. Germline V gene lookup returns CDR1 DFQATT and CDR2 SNEGSKA (reference sequence). V gave up 0 bases and J gave up 5 bases; unmatched junction bases: 9. The CDR3 contains 15 residues. The CDR3 sequence: CSAREGTEVWETQYF. CDR3 bases: TGCAGTGCTAGAGAAGGGACAGAGGTTTGGGAGACCCAGTACTTC.

This clonotype was seen a few times. Compared with germline, one end of the junction differs, possibly owing to a read error. The V gene is TRBV10-1, the J gene TRBJ2-2; 9 bases are a match to TRBD2. Germline V gives CDR1 WNHNN, CDR2 SYGVQD (reference sequence). The CDR3 sequence is 14 residues long. The DNA of the CDR3 is TGTGCCAGCAGTGCTGGACTAGCGACCGGGGAGCTGTTTTTT. This translates into CASSAGLATGELFF.

The chain links TRBV6-2 or TRBV6-3 to TRBJ2-3, with 12 bases matching TRBD2. V shed 0 bases and J 1 base; nucleotides not matched to a gene: 11. This CDR3 is built from 20 residues. Germline V CDR1 and CDR2: MNHEY, SVGEGT. The CDR3 reads CASSYSTLGWTSGGTDTQYF. The DNA for the CDR3 is TGTGCCAGCAGTTACTCGACGTTAGGCTGGACTAGCGGGGGCACAGATACGCAGTATTTT.

The chain recombines TRBV3-1 with TRBJ2-1; 9 bases line up with TRBD1. Looked up from germline, CDR1 is LGHDT and CDR2 is YNNKEL (reference sequence). Trimming removed 1 base from V and 4 bases from J; junction bases left unmatched: 11. CDR3 size: 18 residues. The chain's CDR3 is CASSQVGGSGTGYNEQFF. DNA of the CDR3: TGTGCCAGCAGCCAAGTCGGAGGGTCCGGGACAGGGTACAATGAGCAGTTCTTC.

The table lists this clonotype with a few counts. The V gene is TRBV5-1, the J gene TRBJ1-4; D call uncertain. Germline CDR1 SGHRS, CDR2 YFSETQ. V was shortened by 0 bases and J by 1 base, with 7 bases between the two germline ends. This CDR3 region has 15 residues. The CDR3 region has the DNA TGCGCCAGCAGCTTGGACAGCCGAACTAATGAAAAACTGTTTTTT. Its protein product is CASSLDSRTNEKLFF.

This clonotype appeared a few times. The junction differs from germline at one of its ends, possibly a read error. The rearrangement uses TRBV20-1 and TRBJ1-1; TRBD1 is a possible D gene (6 bases). Per germline, CDR1 DFQATT and CDR2 SNEGSKA (reference sequence). The CDR3 is 16 residues long. The CDR3 spells CSARDTRGANFAEALF. The CDR3 DNA follows: TGCAGTGCTAGAGATACCAGGGGCGCGAACTTTGCTGAAGCTCTCTTT.

This chain joins TRBV20-1 and TRBJ2-7; the D gene could be TRBD1 or TRBD2 (5 bases each). CDR3 length equals 14 residues. Germline V gene data show CDR1 as DFQATT and CDR2 as SNEGSKA (reference sequence). V dropped 5 bases and J dropped 4 bases, with 18 bases sitting between them. The CDR3 loop reads CSASPGTSKYEQYF. The CDR3 coding sequence is TGCAGTGCTTCCCCCGGGACCTCCAAGTACGAGCAGTACTTC.

This sequence joins TRBV28 and TRBJ1-2, with D tentatively TRBD1 (6 bases). V was shortened by 3 bases and J by 7 bases, with 15 bases between the two germline ends. CDR3 length equals 14 residues. Germline-derived CDR1 and CDR2 are MDHEN and SYDVKM. CDR3 residues: CASSFYKQGFGYTF. The CDR3 DNA reads as TGTGCCAGCAGTTTTTACAAGCAGGGGTTTGGCTACACCTTC.

The genes are TRBV12-3 or TRBV12-4 and TRBJ1-6; 9 bases fit TRBD1. V was pared by 8 bases and J by 7 bases, with 6 bases of the junction left unmatched. The CDR3 has 14 residues. DNA for the CDR3: TGTGCCAGCGGAATCGGACAGGGGAATTCACCCCTCCACTTT. Amino acids: CASGIGQGNSPLHF.

J is TRBJ2-1 and V is TRBV5-1; 7 bases map to TRBD2. The CDR3 length is 14 residues. The trim removed 4 bases at V and 5 bases at J, leaving 6 bases unmatched. Germline-derived CDR1 and CDR2 are SGHRS and YFSETQ. For the CDR3, the DNA is TGCGCCAGCAGCCGCAATCGGGGGGACAATGAGCAGTTCTTC. Translation: CASSRNRGDNEQFF.

This clonotype was recorded a few times. The chain uses TRBV3-1 and TRBJ2-6, with D tentatively TRBD1 (5 bases). There are 17 residues in the CDR3. Trimming pared 4 bases from V and 0 bases from J, leaving 13 bases between. Germline values: CDR1 LGHDT, CDR2 YNNKEL (reference sequence). DNA for the CDR3: TGTGCCAGCAGCCGTGAGACAGCCCTCTCTGGGGCCAACGTCCTGACTTTC. Protein product: CASSRETALSGANVLTF.

This chain connects TRBV29-1 to TRBJ2-7; 7 bases fit TRBD1. The junction had 5 bases not matched to a gene; V was cut back by 4 bases and J by 5 bases. The CDR3 is made up of 12 amino acids. Germline CDR1 is SQVTM and CDR2 is ANQGSEA. CDR3 in amino acids: CSVASTGDEQYF. As DNA, the CDR3 is TGCAGCGTTGCTTCTACAGGGGACGAGCAGTACTTC.

This chain uses TRBV11-2 with TRBJ2-7; D possibly corresponds to TRBD2 (5 bases). Germline V gene sequence: CDR1 SGHAT, CDR2 FQNNGV. There are 15 residues in the CDR3. Trimming took off 2 bases at V and 1 base at J, with 12 bases between the two ends. In nucleotides, the CDR3 is TGTGCCAGCAGCTTATCCCGGGGAATTTCCTACGAGCAGTACTTC. It encodes CASSLSRGISYEQYF.

In this sample, this clonotype turned up a few times. The junction departs from germline at one end; a sequencing error may be responsible. The rearrangement links TRBV7-9 to TRBJ2-1; 11 bases map to TRBD2. CDR1 is SEHNR, CDR2 FQNEAQ, per germline (reference sequence). The CDR3 spans 15 residues. CDR3 sequence: CASSLAGGLINEQFF. In nucleotides, the CDR3 is TGTGCCAGCAGCCTAGCGGGGGGCTTAATCAATGAGCAGTTCTTC. The full variable domain, in which reference TRBV7-9 and TRBJ2-1 provide the parts outside the CDR3, is DTGVSQNPRHKITKRGQNVTFRCDPISEHNRLYWYRQTLGQGPEFLTYFQNEAQLEKSRLLSDRFSAERPKGSFSTLEIQRTEQGDSAMYLCASSLAGGLINEQFFGPGTRLTVL.

DNA of the CDR3: TGCAGCGGCCTACTAGCGCCCAGCTCCTACAATGAGCAGTTCTTC. Amino acids: CSGLLAPSSYNEQFF. V and J are TRBV29-1 and TRBJ2-1; TRBD2 matches at 7 bases. J was trimmed by 0 bases and V by 7 bases; bases with no gene match: 9. From germline, CDR1 is SQVTM and CDR2 ANQGSEA. The CDR3 is 15 residues long.

The rearrangement links TRBV4-3 to TRBJ2-1; perhaps D is TRBD1 or TRBD2 (5 bases each). This CDR3 region has 15 residues. V lost 0 bases, J lost 8 bases, and 14 bases lay in between. CDR1 and CDR2 from the germline V gene are LGHNA and YSLEER. CDR3 region: CASSQDIYQGDEQFF. In nucleotides, the CDR3 is TGCGCCAGCAGCCAAGATATCTATCAGGGAGATGAGCAGTTCTTC.

This clonotype has just a few counts. The J gene is TRBJ1-5, the V gene TRBV19, with unresolved D. Germline V gene sequence: CDR1 LNHDA, CDR2 SQIVND (reference sequence). V lost 5 bases and J 4 bases, leaving 18 bases between the germline ends. The CDR3 spans 16 residues. The CDR3 sequence: CASSFGISLGNQPQHF. For the CDR3, the DNA is TGTGCCAGTAGTTTCGGGATCTCTTTGGGGAATCAGCCCCAGCATTTT.

The chain carries TRBV4-1 and TRBJ2-3; D gene ambiguous. V was cut by 4 bases and J by 8 bases, with 13 bases left in between. The CDR3 covers 13 residues. Germline V lookup: CDR1 MGHRA, CDR2 YSYEKL. The chain's CDR3 is CASSLPPLSTQYF. In nucleotides, the CDR3 is TGCGCCAGCAGCCTTCCCCCATTGAGTACGCAGTATTTT.

V and J are TRBV6-1 and TRBJ2-2; D not resolved. The germline CDR1 and CDR2 sequences are MNHNS and SASEGT. Trimming cost V 4 bases and J 2 bases, with 8 bases left between them. The CDR3 contains 14 residues. In DNA, the CDR3 is TGTGCCAGCAGTGTCCACTTCAACACCGGGGAGCTGTTTTTT. It translates to CASSVHFNTGELFF.

This clonotype was detected a few times. The chain combines TRBV29-1 with TRBJ2-3; possible D gene TRBD2, 6 bases. The CDR3 is made up of 13 amino acids. The V gene lost 4 bases and the J gene lost 2 bases, with 10 bases spanning the gap. Germline V gene data show CDR1 as SQVTM and CDR2 as ANQGSEA. The CDR3 loop reads CSVVGTYTDTQYF. For the CDR3, the DNA is TGCAGCGTTGTTGGGACTTACACAGATACGCAGTATTTT.

J is TRBJ2-7 and V is TRBV19; 7 nucleotides line up with TRBD1. The germline gives CDR1 LNHDA, CDR2 SQIVND (reference sequence). J was trimmed by 2 bases and V by 5 bases; bases with no gene match: 3. The CDR3 runs 13 residues. Here the CDR3 DNA reads TGTGCCAGTAGTGCCCAGGGGGCCTACGAGCAGTACTTC. It translates to CASSAQGAYEQYF.

The chain is built from TRBV7-9 and TRBJ2-7, with 9 bases lining up with TRBD2. V dropped 11 bases and J dropped 3; count of bases not matched to a gene: 5. CDR1 SEHNR and CDR2 FQNEAQ come from the germline V gene (reference sequence). The CDR3 extends over 12 amino acids. This CDR3 reads CALMREGYEQYF. The CDR3 DNA is TGTGCCCTTATGCGGGAGGGCTACGAGCAGTACTTC.

The chain recombines TRBV5-1 with TRBJ1-6, with TRBD1 as a possible D gene (6 bases). The CDR3 has 15 amino acids. CDR1 is SGHRS and CDR2 is YFSETQ in the germline V gene. Trimming removed 2 bases from V and 12 bases from J, with 18 bases in between. The CDR3 region has the DNA TGCGCCAGCAGCTTCTCCGGACAGAGCTATGAACCCCTCCACTTT. This codes for CASSFSGQSYEPLHF.

The CDR3 DNA reads TGTGCCAGCGGAAAAGGCCCAGATACGCAGTATTTT. It specifies CASGKGPDTQYF. The chain uses TRBV7-8 and TRBJ2-3; D unresolved. Germline CDR1 SGHVS, CDR2 FQNEAQ. This CDR3 is built from 12 residues. Trimming removed 8 bases from V and 4 bases from J, with 10 bases in between.

The chain has TRBV2 and TRBJ2-7; tentative D call: TRBD1 (5 bases). Germline V gives CDR1 SNHLY, CDR2 FYNNEI. V lost 0 bases and J 0 bases, leaving 12 bases between the germline ends. CDR3 length: 16 residues. The CDR3 DNA reads as TGTGCCAGCAGTGAAGCGCACCCCGACAGCTCCTACGAGCAGTACTTC. Its protein is CASSEAHPDSSYEQYF.